This T cell receptor beta chain was recorded in a study of T cell changes during pregnancy in multiple sclerosis. The germline V gene has CDR1 LNHDA and CDR2 SQIVND (reference sequence). The CDR3 runs 15 residues. V dropped 5 bases and J dropped 0 bases, with 13 bases sitting between them. Method: immunoSEQ multiplex PCR; TCRdb's copy keeps in-frame clones and lacks some. This sample has 35,000 to 50,000 clones, with 92% found just once. This chain uses TRBV19 with TRBJ1-2; possibly TRBD1 for D (6 bases). Source: CD4+ T cells from peripheral blood mononuclear cells, taken in the first trimester of pregnancy. The source of this sequence is a female donor with multiple sclerosis, enrolled in a pregnancy study. CDR3 nucleotides: TGTGCCAGTAGTCCCGGACAGCGAACTAACTATGGCTACACCTTC. Protein sequence: CASSPGQRTNYGYTF.